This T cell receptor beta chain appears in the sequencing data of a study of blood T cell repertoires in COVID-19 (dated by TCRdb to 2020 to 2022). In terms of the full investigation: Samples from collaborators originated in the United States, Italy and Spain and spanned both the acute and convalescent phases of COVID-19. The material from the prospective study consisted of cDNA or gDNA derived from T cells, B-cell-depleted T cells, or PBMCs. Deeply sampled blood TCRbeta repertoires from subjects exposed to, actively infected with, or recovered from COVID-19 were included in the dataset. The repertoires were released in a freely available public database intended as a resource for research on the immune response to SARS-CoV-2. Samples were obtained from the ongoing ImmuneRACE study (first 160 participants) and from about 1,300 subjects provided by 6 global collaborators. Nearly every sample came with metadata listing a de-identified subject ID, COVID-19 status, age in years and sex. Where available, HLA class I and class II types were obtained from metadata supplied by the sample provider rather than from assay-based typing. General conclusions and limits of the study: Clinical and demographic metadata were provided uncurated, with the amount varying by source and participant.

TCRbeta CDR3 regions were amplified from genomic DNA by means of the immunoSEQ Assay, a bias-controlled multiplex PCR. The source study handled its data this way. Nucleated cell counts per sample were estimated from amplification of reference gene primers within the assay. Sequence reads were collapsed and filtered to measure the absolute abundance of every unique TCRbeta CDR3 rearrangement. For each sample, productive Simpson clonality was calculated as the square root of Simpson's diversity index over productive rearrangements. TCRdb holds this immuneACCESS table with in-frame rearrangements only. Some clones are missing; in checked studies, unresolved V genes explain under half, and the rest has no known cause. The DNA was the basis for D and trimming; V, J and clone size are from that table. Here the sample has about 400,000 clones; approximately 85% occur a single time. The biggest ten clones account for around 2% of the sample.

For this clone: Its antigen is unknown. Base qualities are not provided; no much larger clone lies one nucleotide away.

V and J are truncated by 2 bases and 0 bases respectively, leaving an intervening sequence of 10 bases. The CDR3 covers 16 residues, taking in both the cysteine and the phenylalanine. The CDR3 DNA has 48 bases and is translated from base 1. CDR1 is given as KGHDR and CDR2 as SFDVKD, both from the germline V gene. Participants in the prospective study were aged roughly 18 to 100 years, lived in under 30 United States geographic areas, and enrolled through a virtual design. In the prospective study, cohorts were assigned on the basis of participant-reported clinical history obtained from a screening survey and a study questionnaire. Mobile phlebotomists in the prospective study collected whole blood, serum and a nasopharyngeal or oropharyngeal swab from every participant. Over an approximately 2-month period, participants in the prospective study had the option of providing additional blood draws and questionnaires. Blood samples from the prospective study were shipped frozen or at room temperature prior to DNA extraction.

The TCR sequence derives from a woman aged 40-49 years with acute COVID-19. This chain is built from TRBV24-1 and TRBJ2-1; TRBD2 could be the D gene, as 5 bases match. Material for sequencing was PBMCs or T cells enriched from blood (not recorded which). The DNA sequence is TGTGCCACCAGTGATTGGGTAGGGAGCTCCTACAATGAGCAGTTCTTC. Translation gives CATSDWVGSSYNEQFF.